Listed here is a single TCR beta chain. Its antigen is unknown. This record belongs to a study of early T cells in non-severe SARS-CoV-2 infection. Background on the study: Sequencing input comprised bulk RNA from unsorted whole blood; chain pairing was not available. Study-level points and caveats: Anti-spike CD8 specificities were favored by VDJdb matching, whose results missed private and CD4 specificities.

The library protocol tagged individual cDNA molecules with unique molecular identifiers. TCRdb used MiXCR to reprocess the 5' RACE reads, holding one entry per CDR3 protein. The sample lists about 60,000 distinct CDR3 sequences; 5.6% were seen once. Input material: whole blood. The receptor comes from an adult who was a healthcare worker with PCR-confirmed SARS-CoV-2 infection or an uninfected control (not recorded which).

CDR3 DNA sequence: TGTGCCAGCAGTTCCCGGGACGGAGCAGGGACCCAGTACTTC. Its translation is CASSSRDGAGTQYF. The V gene is TRBV12-3 or TRBV12-4, the J gene TRBJ2-5, with D perhaps TRBD1 or TRBD2 (5 bases each). The CDR3 runs to 14 residues. V lost 4 bases, J lost 7 bases, and 16 bases lay in between.